Below, one TCR beta chain is given with its context. The antigen remains undetermined. This entry belongs to a study of T cell responses to AZD1222 COVID-19 vaccine. Study-level results: White British people made up most donors, females outnumbered males, and clonal diversity was possibly underestimated. Just a handful of AZD1222 recipients tested seropositive at baseline.

This table comes from immunoSEQ multiplex PCR, and its TCRdb copy is limited to in-frame clones, with some not included. The sample contains 100,000 to 150,000 clones, approximately 88% of which appear only once. Trimming at V came to 6 bases and at J to 10 bases, leaving 8 bases not matched to a gene. Germline assignment: CDR1 MNHEY and CDR2 SVGAGI. The CDR3 runs to 14 residues. The clonotype comes from an adult in good health. The specimen was peripheral blood, collected on day 0 of AZD1222 vaccination. V is TRBV6-5 and J is TRBJ1-6; 8 nucleotides line up with TRBD1. CDR3 protein: CASSLDRDSSPLHF. The CDR3, as DNA: TGTGCCAGCAGCCTGGACAGGGACAGCTCACCCCTCCACTTT.